This T cell receptor beta chain is from a study of Graves' ophthalmopathy and Graves' hyperthyroidism. Study context: At initial diagnosis, peripheral blood was obtained, and this preceded any treatment.

Concerning this clonotype itself: Its matching antigen is unknown.

Ophthalmopathy donors were characterized by moderate-to-severe activity, CAS of at least 3, NOSPECS of at least 4, and duration under 3 months. Orbital computed tomography, thyroid ultrasound, TRAb, serum thyroxine and clinical symptoms formed the basis of diagnosis. The authors amplified TCR beta CDR3 regions from RNA transcripts. The first round was an RT-PCR with HTBI primers, and the second round was a multiplex PCR. TCRdb re-analysed the multiplex PCR reads in MiXCR, keeping a single row per CDR3 protein. Counted here are about 700,000 distinct CDR3 sequences, approximately 40% occurring once; the ten biggest clones make up roughly 46%. Findings of the study overall: The 13-signature model separated ophthalmopathy from stable hyperthyroidism at 85% to 90% sensitivity and roughly 80% specificity.

Trimming took 10 bases from V and 2 from J, leaving 21 bases between them. The CDR3 sequence is 15 residues long. Germline V gene data show CDR1 as MNHEY and CDR2 as SVGAGI. V usage is TRBV6-5 and J usage is TRBJ2-7; possibly TRBD2 for D (5 bases). The origin of this receptor is an adult man with Graves' ophthalmopathy. The sample consisted of peripheral blood. CDR3 in amino acids: CATTGLSGTPYEQYF. The CDR3 coding sequence is TGTGCCACCACCGGCCTCAGCGGCACCCCCTACGAGCAGTACTTC.